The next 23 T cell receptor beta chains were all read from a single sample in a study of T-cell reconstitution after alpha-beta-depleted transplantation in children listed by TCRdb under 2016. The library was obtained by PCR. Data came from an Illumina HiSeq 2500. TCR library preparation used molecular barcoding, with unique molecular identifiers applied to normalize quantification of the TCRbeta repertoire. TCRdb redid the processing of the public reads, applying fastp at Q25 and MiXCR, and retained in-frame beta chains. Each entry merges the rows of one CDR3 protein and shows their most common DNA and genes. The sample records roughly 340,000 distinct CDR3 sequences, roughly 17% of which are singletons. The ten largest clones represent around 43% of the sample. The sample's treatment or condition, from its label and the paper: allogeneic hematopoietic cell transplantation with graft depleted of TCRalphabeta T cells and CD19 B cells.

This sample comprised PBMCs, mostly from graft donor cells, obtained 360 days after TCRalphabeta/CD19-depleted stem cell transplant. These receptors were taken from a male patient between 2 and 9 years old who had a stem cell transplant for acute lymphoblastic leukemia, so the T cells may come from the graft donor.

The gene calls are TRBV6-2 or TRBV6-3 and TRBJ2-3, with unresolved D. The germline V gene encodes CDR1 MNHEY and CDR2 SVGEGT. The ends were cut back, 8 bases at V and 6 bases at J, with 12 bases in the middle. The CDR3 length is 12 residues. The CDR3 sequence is CASGRAKDTQYF. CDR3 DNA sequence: TGTGCCAGCGGCCGGGCGAAGGATACGCAGTATTTT.

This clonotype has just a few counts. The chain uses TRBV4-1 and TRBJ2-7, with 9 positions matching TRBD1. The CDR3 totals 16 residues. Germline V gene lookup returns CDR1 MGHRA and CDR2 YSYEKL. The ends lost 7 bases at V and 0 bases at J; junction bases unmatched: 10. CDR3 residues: CASTQSPTGGSYEQYF. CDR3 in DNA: TGCGCCAGCACTCAGAGCCCGACAGGGGGCTCCTACGAGCAGTACTTC.

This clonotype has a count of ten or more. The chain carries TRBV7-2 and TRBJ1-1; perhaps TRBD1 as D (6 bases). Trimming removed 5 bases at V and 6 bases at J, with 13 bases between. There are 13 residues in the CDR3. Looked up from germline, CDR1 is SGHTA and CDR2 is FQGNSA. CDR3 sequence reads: CASSTYRVPEAFF. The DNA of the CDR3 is TGTGCCAGCAGCACATACAGGGTCCCTGAAGCTTTCTTT.

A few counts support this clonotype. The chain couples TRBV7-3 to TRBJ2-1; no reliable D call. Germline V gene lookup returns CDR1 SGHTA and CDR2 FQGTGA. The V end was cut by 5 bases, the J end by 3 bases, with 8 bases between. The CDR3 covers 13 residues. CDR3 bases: TGTGCCAGCAGCCTCTCTAACTACAATGAGCAGTTCTTC. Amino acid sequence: CASSLSNYNEQFF.

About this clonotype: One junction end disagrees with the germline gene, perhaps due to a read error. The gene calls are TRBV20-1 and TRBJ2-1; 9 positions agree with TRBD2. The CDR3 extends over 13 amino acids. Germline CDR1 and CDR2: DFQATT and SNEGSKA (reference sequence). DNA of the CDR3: TGCTGTGCTAGTGTAGCGGGAGACAATGAGCAGTTCTTC. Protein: CCASVAGDNEQFF.

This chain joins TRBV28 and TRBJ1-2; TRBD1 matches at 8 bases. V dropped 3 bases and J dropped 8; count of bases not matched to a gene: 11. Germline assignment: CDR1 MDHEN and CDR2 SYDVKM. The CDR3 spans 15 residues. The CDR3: CASSFSDRENNGYTF. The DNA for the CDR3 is TGTGCCAGCAGTTTCTCGGACAGGGAAAATAACGGCTACACCTTC.

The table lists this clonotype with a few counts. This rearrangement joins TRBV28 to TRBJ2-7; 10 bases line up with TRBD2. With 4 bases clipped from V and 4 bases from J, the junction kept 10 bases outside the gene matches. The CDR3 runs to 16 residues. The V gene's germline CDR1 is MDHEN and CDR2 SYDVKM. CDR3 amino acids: CASSSLLAGVGYEQYF. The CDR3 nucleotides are TGTGCCAGCAGTTCCCTTCTAGCGGGAGTGGGGTACGAGCAGTACTTC.

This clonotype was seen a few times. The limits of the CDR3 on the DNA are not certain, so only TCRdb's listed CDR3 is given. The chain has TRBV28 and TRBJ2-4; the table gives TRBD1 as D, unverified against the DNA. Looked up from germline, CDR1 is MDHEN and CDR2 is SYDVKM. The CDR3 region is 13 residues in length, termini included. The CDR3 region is CASSLPFGQGTYF.

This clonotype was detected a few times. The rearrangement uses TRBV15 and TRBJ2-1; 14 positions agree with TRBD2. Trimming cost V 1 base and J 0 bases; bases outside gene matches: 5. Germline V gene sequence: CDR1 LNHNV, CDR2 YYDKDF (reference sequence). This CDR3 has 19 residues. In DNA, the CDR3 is TGTGCCACCAGCAGAGCCGGACTAGCGGGGGGTAGCTCCTACAATGAGCAGTTCTTC. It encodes CATSRAGLAGGSSYNEQFF.

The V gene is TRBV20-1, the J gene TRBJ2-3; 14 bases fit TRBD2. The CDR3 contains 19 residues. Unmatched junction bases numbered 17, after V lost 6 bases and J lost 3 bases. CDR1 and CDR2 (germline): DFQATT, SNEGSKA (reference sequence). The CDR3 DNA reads TGCAGTGCCGAACGTCCGGGACTAGCGGGAGTTGGAGAGACAGATACGCAGTATTTT. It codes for CSAERPGLAGVGETDTQYF.

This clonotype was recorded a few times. The CDR3 protein is CASSQDRGNRLTDTQYF. CDR3 in DNA: TGCGCCAGCAGCCAAGATAGAGGGAACAGGCTCACAGATACGCAGTATTTT. The J gene is TRBJ2-3, the V gene TRBV4-1, with D possibly called TRBD1 or TRBD2 (5 bases each). CDR1 MGHRA and CDR2 YSYEKL come from the germline V gene. With 0 bases removed from V and 2 bases from J, the gap between germline ends came to 15 bases. This CDR3 comprises 17 residues.

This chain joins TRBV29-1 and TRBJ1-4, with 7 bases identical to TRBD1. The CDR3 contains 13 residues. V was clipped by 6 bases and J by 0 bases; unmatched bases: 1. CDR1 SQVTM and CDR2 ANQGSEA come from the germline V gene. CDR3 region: CSVTGATNEKLFF. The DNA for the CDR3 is TGCAGCGTAACAGGGGCAACTAATGAAAAACTGTTTTTT. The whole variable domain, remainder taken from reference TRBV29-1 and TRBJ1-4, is SAVISQKPSRDICQRGTSLTIQCQVDSQVTMMFWYRQQPGQSLTLIATANQGSEATYESGFVIDKFPISRPNLTFSTLTVSNMSPEDSSIYLCSVTGATNEKLFFGSGTQLSVL.

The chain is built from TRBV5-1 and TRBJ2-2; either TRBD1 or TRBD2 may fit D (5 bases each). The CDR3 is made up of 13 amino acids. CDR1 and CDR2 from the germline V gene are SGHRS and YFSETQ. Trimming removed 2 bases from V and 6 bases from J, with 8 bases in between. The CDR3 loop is CASSLRDAGELFF. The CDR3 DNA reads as TGCGCCAGCAGCTTACGGGACGCCGGGGAGCTGTTTTTT.

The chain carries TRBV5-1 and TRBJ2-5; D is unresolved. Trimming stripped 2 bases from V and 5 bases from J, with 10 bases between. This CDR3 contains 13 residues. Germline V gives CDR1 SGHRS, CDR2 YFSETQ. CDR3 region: CASSLDRKETQYF. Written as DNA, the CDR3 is TGCGCCAGCAGCTTAGATCGGAAGGAGACCCAGTACTTC.

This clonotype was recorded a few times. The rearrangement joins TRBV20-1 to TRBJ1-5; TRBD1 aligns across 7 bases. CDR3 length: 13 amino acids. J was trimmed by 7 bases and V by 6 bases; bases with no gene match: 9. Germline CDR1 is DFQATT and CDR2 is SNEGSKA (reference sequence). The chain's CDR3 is CSAVPQGNQPQHF. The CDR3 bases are TGCAGTGCCGTTCCACAGGGGAACCAGCCCCAGCATTTT.

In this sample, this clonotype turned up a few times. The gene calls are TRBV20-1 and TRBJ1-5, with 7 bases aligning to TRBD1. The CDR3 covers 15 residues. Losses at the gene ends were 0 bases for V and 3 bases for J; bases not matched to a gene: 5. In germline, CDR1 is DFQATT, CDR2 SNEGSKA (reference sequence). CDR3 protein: CSARDQGGFNQPQHF. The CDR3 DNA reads TGCAGTGCTAGAGATCAAGGGGGCTTCAATCAGCCCCAGCATTTT.

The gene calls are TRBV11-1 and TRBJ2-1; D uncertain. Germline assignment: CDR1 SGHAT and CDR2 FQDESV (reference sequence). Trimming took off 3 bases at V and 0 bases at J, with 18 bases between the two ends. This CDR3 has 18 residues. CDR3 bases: TGTGCCAGCAGCTTCCTAGTATTGGGTGTGAGCTCCTACAATGAGCAGTTCTTC. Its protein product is CASSFLVLGVSSYNEQFF.

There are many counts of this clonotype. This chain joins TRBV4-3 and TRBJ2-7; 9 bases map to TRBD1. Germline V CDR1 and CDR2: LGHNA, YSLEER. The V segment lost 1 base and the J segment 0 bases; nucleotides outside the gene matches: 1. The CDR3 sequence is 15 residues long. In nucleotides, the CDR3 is TGCGCCAGCAGCCAAGGGGGACAGGGCTCCTACGAGCAGTACTTC. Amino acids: CASSQGGQGSYEQYF.

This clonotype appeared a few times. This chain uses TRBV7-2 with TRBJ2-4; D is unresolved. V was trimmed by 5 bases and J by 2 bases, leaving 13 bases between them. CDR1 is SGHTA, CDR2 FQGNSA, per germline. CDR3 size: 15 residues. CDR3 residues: CASSPYWGSKNIQYF. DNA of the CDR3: TGTGCCAGCAGCCCGTATTGGGGTTCCAAAAACATTCAGTACTTC.

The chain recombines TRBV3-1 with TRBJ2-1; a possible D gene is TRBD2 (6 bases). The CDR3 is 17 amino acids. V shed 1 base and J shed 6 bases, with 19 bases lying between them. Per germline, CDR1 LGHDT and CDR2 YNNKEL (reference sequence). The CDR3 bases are TGTGCCAGCAGCCAAGCGATCGGGGGAGTGGGCTCCAATGAGCAGTTCTTC. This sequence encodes CASSQAIGGVGSNEQFF.

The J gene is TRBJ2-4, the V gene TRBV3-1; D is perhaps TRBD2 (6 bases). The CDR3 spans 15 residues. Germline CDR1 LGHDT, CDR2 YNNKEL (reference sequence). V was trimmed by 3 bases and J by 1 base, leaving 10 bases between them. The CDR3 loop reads CASSHPRGAKNIQYF. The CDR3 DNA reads TGTGCCAGCAGCCACCCGCGGGGCGCCAAAAACATTCAGTACTTC.

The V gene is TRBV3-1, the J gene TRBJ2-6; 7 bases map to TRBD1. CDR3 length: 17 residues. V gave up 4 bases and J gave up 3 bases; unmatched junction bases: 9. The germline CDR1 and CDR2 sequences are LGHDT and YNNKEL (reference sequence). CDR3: CASSRRDRTRGANVLTF. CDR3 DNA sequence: TGTGCCAGCAGCCGCCGGGACAGAACCCGTGGGGCCAACGTCCTGACTTTC.

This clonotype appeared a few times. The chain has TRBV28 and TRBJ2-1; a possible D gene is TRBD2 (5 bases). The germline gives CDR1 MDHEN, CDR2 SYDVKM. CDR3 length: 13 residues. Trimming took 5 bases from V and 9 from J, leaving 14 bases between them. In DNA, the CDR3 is TGTGCCAGCAGTGGAACTAGGTGGTTTGAGCAGTTCTTC. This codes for CASSGTRWFEQFF.